Presented here are 15 T cell receptor beta chains from one specimen sequenced in a study of PD-1 blockade in classical Hodgkin lymphoma. Assay used: immunoSEQ multiplex PCR; TCRdb lists only in-frame clones, some missing. The sample includes about 32,000 clones, roughly 90% seen only once; the top ten take 1.2%. Noted time point: newly diagnosed, previously untreated cHL patient sample. CD4+ T cells were purified from thawed PBMCs by negative selection. What was sequenced was CD4+ T cells from blood. The receptor set was obtained from a human donor with classical Hodgkin lymphoma.

The rearrangement links TRBV10-2 to TRBJ1-1, with D maybe TRBD1 (6 bases). The V and J ends lost 3 bases and 1 base respectively, with 15 bases between them. The CDR3 consists of 16 residues. Germline CDR1 WSHSY, CDR2 SAAADI. The CDR3 loop reads CASSDILGQRNTEAFF. For the CDR3, the DNA is TGCGCCAGCAGTGATATTTTAGGACAGAGGAACACTGAAGCTTTCTTT.

This chain uses TRBV7-6 with TRBJ2-3; the match to TRBD2 covers 8 bases. V trimming: 5 bases; J trimming: 0 bases; junction bases outside the gene matches: 7. This CDR3 has 16 amino acids. Germline-derived CDR1 and CDR2 are SGHVS and FNYEAQ. This CDR3 is CASSTSGGASTDTQYF. CDR3 nucleotides: TGTGCCAGCAGCACTAGCGGAGGCGCTAGCACAGATACGCAGTATTTT.

The gene calls are TRBV30 and TRBJ1-1; 8 bases agree with TRBD1. Germline V gene lookup returns CDR1 GTSNPN and CDR2 SVGIG (reference sequence). There are 12 residues in the CDR3. Trimming removed 3 bases from V and 4 bases from J; junction bases left unmatched: 1. As DNA, the CDR3 is TGTGCCTGGAGCAGGGGGCCCACTGAAGCTTTCTTT. The encoded protein is CAWSRGPTEAFF. Full variable domain (remainder filled in from reference TRBV30 and TRBJ1-1): SQTIHQWPATLVQPVGSPLSLECTVEGTSNPNLYWYRQAAGRGLQLLFYSVGIGQISSEVPQNLSASRPQDRQFILSSKKLLLSDSGFYLCAWSRGPTEAFFGQGTRLTVV.

The chain joins TRBV7-3 to TRBJ2-1; 8 bases agree with TRBD2. The ends lost 5 bases at V and 4 bases at J; junction bases unmatched: 10. Germline CDR1 is SGHTA and CDR2 is FQGTGA. The CDR3 runs 16 residues. CDR3 region: CASSALRTSRYNEQFF. Here the CDR3 DNA reads TGTGCCAGCAGCGCCCTACGGACTAGCAGATACAATGAGCAGTTCTTC.

The chain uses TRBV7-9 and TRBJ2-2, with TRBD1 identical over 9 bases. The V gene end was trimmed by 0 bases and the J gene end by 2 bases; junction bases not matched to a gene: 4. The length of the CDR3 is 17 residues. CDR1 is SEHNR, CDR2 FQNEAQ, per germline (reference sequence). CDR3 nucleotides: TGTGCCAGCAGCTTAGCGGGGGGACAGGGAAACACCGGGGAGCTGTTTTTT. This codes for CASSLAGGQGNTGELFF.

The chain has TRBV4-2 and TRBJ2-2; tentative D call: TRBD1 (5 bases). Per the germline V gene, CDR1 is LGHNA and CDR2 is YNFKEQ. V was pared by 3 bases and J by 1 base, with 15 bases between. The CDR3 length is 17 residues. CDR3: CASSQDPNDRNTGELFF. CDR3 coding DNA: TGTGCCAGCAGCCAGGACCCGAACGACAGGAACACCGGGGAGCTGTTTTTT.

This clone was seen only a few times. The V and J genes are TRBV6-1 and TRBJ1-2; 10 bases line up with TRBD1. V shed 3 bases and J 7 bases; nucleotides not matched to a gene: 2. This CDR3 has 13 amino acids. The V gene's germline CDR1 is MNHNS and CDR2 SASEGT. Here the CDR3 reads CASSDDRGLGYTF. The DNA for the CDR3 is TGTGCCAGCAGTGACGACAGGGGGCTTGGCTACACCTTC.

The chain links TRBV4-2 to TRBJ2-1, with D hard to call. Trimming removed 1 base at V and 7 bases at J, with 2 bases between. Germline lookup yields CDR1 LGHNA and CDR2 YNFKEQ. The CDR3 runs 11 residues. This CDR3 reads CASSQVNEQFF. The CDR3, as DNA: TGTGCCAGCAGCCAAGTTAATGAGCAGTTCTTC.

Only one count was recorded for this clone. The chain links TRBV6-5 to TRBJ1-1, with 12 bases matching TRBD1. V shed 7 bases and J 8 bases; nucleotides not matched to a gene: 8. Per the germline V gene, CDR1 is MNHEY and CDR2 is SVGAGI. The CDR3 is 14 amino acids. CDR3: CASTSRDRGLEAFF. The CDR3 coding sequence is TGTGCCAGCACCTCCCGGGACAGGGGGCTAGAAGCTTTCTTT.

CDR3 residues: CARSLHSGNQPQHF. The CDR3 DNA is TGTGCCAGAAGCTTGCATTCGGGCAATCAGCCCCAGCATTTT. The chain has TRBV5-3 and TRBJ1-5; D unresolved. TRBV5-3 is reported as an ORF; its role is uncertain. The CDR3 is 14 residues long. The germline V and J ends were trimmed by 1 base and 2 bases, with 7 bases remaining between them.

This chain uses TRBV7-6 with TRBJ1-5, with D maybe TRBD1 (5 bases). Germline assignment: CDR1 SGHVS and CDR2 FNYEAQ. The CDR3 covers 16 residues. V was pared by 1 base and J by 7 bases, with 17 bases between. DNA of the CDR3: TGTGCCAGCAGCTTAGAGGGCTCAGACGGGGGGCAGCCCCAGCATTTT. This gives the protein CASSLEGSDGGQPQHF.

The chain employs TRBV6-1 and TRBJ1-2; D uncertain. V lost 5 bases and J lost 4, with 11 bases in between. The CDR3 has 13 amino acids. Germline V CDR1 and CDR2: MNHNS, SASEGT. The DNA of the CDR3 is TGTGCCAGCAGTTCGCGGCCAGGCTATGGCTACACCTTC. Encoded protein: CASSSRPGYGYTF.

The gene calls are TRBV7-8 and TRBJ1-1, with a tentative D call TRBD1 (6 bases). Germline V gives CDR1 SGHVS, CDR2 FQNEAQ. The germline V and J ends were trimmed by 1 base and 6 bases, with 12 bases remaining between them. CDR3 size: 14 residues. DNA of the CDR3: TGTGCCAGCAGCTTAGTGGGGGGGCGGGCTGAAGCTTTCTTT. Protein: CASSLVGGRAEAFF.

The V call is TRBV6-6, the J call TRBJ2-3, with TRBD1 matching over 9 bases. The germline V gene encodes CDR1 MNHNY and CDR2 SVGAGI (reference sequence). The V and J ends lost 8 bases and 3 bases, in that order; junction bases with no gene match: 0. The CDR3 has 12 residues. This chain's CDR3 is CASGQGTDTQYF. The CDR3 DNA sequence: TGTGCCAGCGGACAGGGGACAGATACGCAGTATTTT.

There are a few counts of this clone. The rearrangement uses TRBV5-1 and TRBJ2-7, with 13 nucleotides matching TRBD2. V was pared by 2 bases and J by 4 bases, with 3 bases of the junction left unmatched. This CDR3 contains 15 residues. Germline CDR1 reads SGHRS; CDR2 reads YFSETQ. DNA of the CDR3: TGCGCCAGCAGCTTTGGACTAGCGGGGGAATACGAGCAGTACTTC. Translated, it gives CASSFGLAGEYEQYF.